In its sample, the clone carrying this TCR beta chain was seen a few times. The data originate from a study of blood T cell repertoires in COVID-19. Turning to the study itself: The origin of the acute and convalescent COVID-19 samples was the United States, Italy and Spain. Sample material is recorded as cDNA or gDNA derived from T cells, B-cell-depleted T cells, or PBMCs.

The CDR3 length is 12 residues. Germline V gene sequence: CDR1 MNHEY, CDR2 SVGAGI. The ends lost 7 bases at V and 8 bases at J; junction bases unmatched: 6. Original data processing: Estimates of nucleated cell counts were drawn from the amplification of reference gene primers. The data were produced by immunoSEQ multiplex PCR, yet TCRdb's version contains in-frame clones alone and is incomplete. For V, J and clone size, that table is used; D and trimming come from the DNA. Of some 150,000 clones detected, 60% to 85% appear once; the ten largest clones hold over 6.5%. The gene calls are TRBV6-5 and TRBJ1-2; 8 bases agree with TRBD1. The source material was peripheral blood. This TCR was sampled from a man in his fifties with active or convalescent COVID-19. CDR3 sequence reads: CASTMTGDGYTF. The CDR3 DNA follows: TGTGCCAGCACTATGACAGGGGACGGCTACACCTTC.